The entry that follows covers one TCR beta chain sequence. Its antigen is not yet known. Base qualities are missing; no much larger clone stands one base away. The data originate from a study of T cell responses to AZD1222 COVID-19 vaccine (dated by TCRdb to the early 2020s). About the investigation overall: A total of 230 to 250 trial participants underwent TCR sequencing, of whom about 210 received two doses of AZD1222 and about 25 received two doses of the MenACWY control vaccine. Trial participants were enrolled into age subgroups of 18-55, 56-69 and 70-plus years, which contained around 150, 29 and 61 TCR-sequenced participants, respectively. Beyond this particular receptor, the publication reports: The 56-69-year group was small, and its depth increase did not reach significance, likely because of low power. After two AZD1222 doses, both the breadth and the depth of spike-specific TCRs were significantly higher than at day 0 and than in MenACWY recipients. Most participants were white British and females outnumbered males, and the authors suggested that clonal diversity may have been underestimated. The whole spike protein was spanned by vaccine-associated CD4 TCRs, and dominant responses were seen in regions 160-218 and 743-854. Reportedly, almost half of the unique spike-specific TCRs recognized epitopes lying outside the regions that are mutated in the B.1.351 and B.1.1.7 variants. Conclusions about previously exposed vaccinees were limited because only six AZD1222 recipients were SARS-CoV-2 seropositive at baseline. No day 14 peak-response samples were available, so repertoires were characterized only after the peak T cell response.

The intended sense of this specimen's time point label: about 28 days (+/-7) after the second vaccine dose. AZD1222 recipients given second doses at about 4 weeks or at about 12 weeks were pooled, since spike-specific TCR depth and breadth were not found to differ between the two schedules. Samples from vaccinated people were obtained from the UK trials COV001 and COV002, which included a single-blind randomized controlled phase 2/3 trial of AZD1222 (ChAdOx1 nCoV-19) in healthy adults. For TCRbeta chain sequencing, PBMC samples were collected from trial participants at day 0 and at day 28 after the second dose. The CDR3 regions of human TCRbeta chains were analyzed by immunosequencing. Under the source paper's analysis protocol: TCRs in the repertoires were compared against a reference library of SARS-CoV-2-specific TCRs that had been generated with the MIRA antigen-specificity platform. Breadth was defined as the fraction of unique TCRs that were SARS-CoV-2-associated. Depth was defined as the fraction of total T cells that were SARS-CoV-2-associated. Using the MIRA data, every spike-specific TCR was mapped to the spike region that the TCR reacted to and assigned to either a CD4 or a CD8 class. Log10-transformed breadth and depth values were compared by one-way ANOVA with Sidak's multiple comparisons tests. In TCRdb, the immuneACCESS table is reduced to in-frame sequences with V and J assigned. These tables do not hold every clone; where another copy was compared, an unresolved V gene accounts for under half, and the others remain unexplained. Clonal size and the V and J genes are those of that table, whereas D and trimming came from the DNA. The table for this sample lists about 140,000 clones; more than 85% of them were counted only once. The ten largest account for roughly 1.2% of the sample.

CDR3 length: 15 amino acids, cysteine to phenylalanine. The CDR3 DNA has 45 bases and is translated from base 1. The V end loses 1 base and the J end loses 4 bases, and a stretch of 13 bases separates them. CDR1 SGHVS and CDR2 FQNEAQ were looked up in the germline V gene. The sequence derives from an adult who received the AZD1222 COVID-19 vaccine. The source was peripheral blood, collected 28 days after the second AZD1222 dose. The receptor chain draws on TRBV7-8 and TRBJ1-2; a confident D gene designation cannot be given. The CDR3 in this case is CASSLGAAKSYGYTF. The bases are TGTGCCAGCAGCTTAGGGGCAGCGAAAAGCTATGGCTACACCTTC.